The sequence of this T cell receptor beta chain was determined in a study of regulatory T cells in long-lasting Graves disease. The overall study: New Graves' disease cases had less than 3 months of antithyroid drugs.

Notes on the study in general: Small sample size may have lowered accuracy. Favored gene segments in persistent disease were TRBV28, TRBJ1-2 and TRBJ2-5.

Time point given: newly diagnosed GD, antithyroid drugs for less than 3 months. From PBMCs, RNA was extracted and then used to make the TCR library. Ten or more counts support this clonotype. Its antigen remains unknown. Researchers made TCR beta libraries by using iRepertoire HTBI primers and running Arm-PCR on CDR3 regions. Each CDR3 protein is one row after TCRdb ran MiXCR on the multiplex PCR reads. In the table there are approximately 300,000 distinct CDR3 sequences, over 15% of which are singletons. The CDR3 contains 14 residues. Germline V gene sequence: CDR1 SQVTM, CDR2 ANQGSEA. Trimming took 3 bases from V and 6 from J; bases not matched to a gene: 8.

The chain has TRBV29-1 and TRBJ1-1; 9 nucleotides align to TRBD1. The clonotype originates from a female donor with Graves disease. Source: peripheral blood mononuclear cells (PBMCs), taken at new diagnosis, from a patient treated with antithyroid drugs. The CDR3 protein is CSVDGSGQGAEAFF. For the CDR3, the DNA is TGCAGCGTTGATGGGTCGGGACAGGGAGCTGAAGCTTTCTTT.